A selection of T cell receptor beta chains follows, all from one sample in a study of T cell responses to AZD1222 COVID-19 vaccine. TCRdb's table, derived via immunoSEQ multiplex PCR, lists solely in-frame clones and lacks some. The sample contains about 150,000 clones, 80% to 95% of which appear only once. The starting material was peripheral blood, obtained on day 0 of AZD1222 vaccination. The receptors originated from an adult in good health. Both conserved end residues are part of each CDR3. D genes are given only for firm matches. Where a row states a size, it is once, few, many or the class of an expanded clone; other rows omit it.

TRBJ1-1	.	TRBV29-1	TRBD1	CSVTGGRNTEAFF	TGCAGCGTTACAGGGGGAAGGAACACTGAAGCTTTCTTT
TRBJ2-3	.	TRBV5-4	TRBD1	CASHRGPTDTQYF	TGTGCCAGTCACAGGGGGCCTACAGATACGCAGTATTTT
TRBJ1-5	.	TRBV29-1	TRBD1	CSVGTGLGGQPQHF	TGCAGCGTGGGGACAGGGTTAGGCGGTCAGCCCCAGCATTTT
TRBJ1-1	once	TRBV12-3/TRBV12-4	.	CASSLGQAFF	TGTGCCAGCAGTTTGGGGCAAGCTTTCTTT
TRBJ2-4	.	TRBV11-1	TRBD2	CASSLDTSGGKNIQYF	TGTGCCAGCAGCTTAGATACTAGCGGGGGGAAAAACATTCAGTACTTC
TRBJ2-1	once	TRBV7-2	.	CASSYGGSYNEQFF	TGTGCCAGCAGCTATGGGGGCTCCTACAATGAGCAGTTCTTC
TRBJ1-3	.	TRBV7-2	.	CASSYGGSGNTIYF	TGTGCCAGCAGCTACGGAGGCTCTGGAAACACCATATATTTT
TRBJ1-2	.	TRBV25-1	.	CASSEVGTPHYGYTF	TGTGCCAGCAGTGAAGTCGGGACACCCCACTATGGCTACACCTTC
TRBJ2-7	.	TRBV2	TRBD2	CASRDPGLGYDEQYF	TGTGCCAGCAGAGATCCGGGACTAGGTTATGACGAGCAGTACTTC
TRBJ1-6	once	TRBV5-1	TRBD1	CASSFETGAYSPLHF	TGCGCCAGCAGCTTCGAGACAGGGGCATATTCACCCCTCCACTTT
TRBJ2-1	once	TRBV2	TRBD2	CASSEPTSGRTPNEQFF	TGTGCCAGCAGTGAACCCACTAGCGGGAGGACCCCCAATGAGCAGTTCTTC
TRBJ1-6	.	TRBV6-5	.	CASSYSEGNSPLHF	TGTGCCAGCAGTTACTCGGAGGGGAATTCACCCCTCCACTTT
TRBJ1-2	.	TRBV6-5	.	CASSPYPGSTYGYTF	TGTGCCAGCAGTCCCTACCCGGGAAGCACCTATGGCTACACCTTC
TRBJ2-1	.	TRBV10-2	TRBD2	CASAPSGRGNEQFF	TGCGCCAGCGCCCCTAGCGGGAGGGGCAATGAGCAGTTCTTC
TRBJ1-2	.	TRBV5-4	TRBD1	CASSFRGTGRDTF	TGTGCCAGCAGCTTCAGGGGGACAGGTCGAGACACCTTC
TRBJ1-2	.	TRBV3-1/TRBV3-2	.	CASSQVTPSNYGYTF	TGTGCCAGCAGCCAAGTCACACCTTCTAACTATGGCTACACCTTC
TRBJ2-7	.	TRBV27	.	CATQGPNSYEQYF	TGTGCCACCCAGGGTCCCAACTCCTACGAGCAGTACTTC
TRBJ1-4	.	TRBV21-1	.	CASSTTVDEKLFF	TGTGCCAGCAGCACTACCGTGGATGAAAAACTGTTTTTT